Sequencing of this T cell receptor (beta chain) was carried out in a study of blood T cell repertoires in COVID-19. The wider study: COVID-19 samples from acute and convalescent phases originated in the United States, Italy and Spain. T cells, B-cell-depleted T cells, or PBMCs supplied cDNA or gDNA.

The CDR3 extends over 15 amino acids. The V and J ends lost 3 bases and 2 bases respectively, with 14 bases between them. The germline CDR1 and CDR2 sequences are LNHNV and YYDKDF (reference sequence). Recruited during active infection, patients (from Seattle) were subsequently followed longitudinally. Original handling: Amplification of reference gene primers provided the estimated nucleated cell counts. Assay used: immunoSEQ multiplex PCR; TCRdb lists only in-frame clones, some missing. Clone size and the V and J calls come from that table; the DNA yielded D and trimming. The data show 200,000 to 250,000 clones, with over 80% seen just once and around 1.3% held by the top ten.

This chain uses TRBV15 with TRBJ2-7, with a weak D call TRBD2 (6 bases). This TCR came from a woman aged 30 to 39 with COVID-19, enrolled during active disease. Sequencing was done on a sample of peripheral blood. The DNA of the CDR3 is TGTGCCACCAGCAGGGGTGGGCTAGCGCCCTACGAGCAGTACTTC. Protein: CATSRGGLAPYEQYF. Complete variable domain (other parts from reference TRBV15 and TRBJ2-7): DAMVIQNPRYQVTQFGKPVTLSCSQTLNHNVMYWYQQKSSQAPKLLFHYYDKDFNNEADTPDNFQSRRPNTSFCFLDIRSPGLGDTAMYLCATSRGGLAPYEQYFGPGTRLTVT.